This record looks at one TCR beta chain sequence and its context. What it binds is unknown. Germline V gives CDR1 MNHEY, CDR2 SMNVEV (reference sequence). The CDR3 sequence is 12 residues long. The record originates from a study of human CD8 memory T cell subsets. Study results and limitations: The study found similarly high diversity in stem-like memory and precursor exhausted T cells, unlike effector memory cells. Stem-like memory and precursor exhausted T cell repertoires had very little in common with each other.

The identity of TPEX cells was that of CCR7+ PD-1+ TIGIT+ early memory CD8+ T cells with exhausted-like traits. The TCR beta sequencing libraries came from UMI-labeled 5' RACE. How the authors handled the data: Functional CDR3 beta clonotype counts ranged from about 3,000 to 20,000 in each TCR beta library. TCRdb reanalyzed the 5' RACE reads, giving one entry per CDR3 protein sequence and no DNA. The V and J calls, along with clone size, are taken from TCRdb and not from the paper's own processing. This listing includes more than 5,500 distinct CDR3 sequences. The sample taken for sequencing was CD8+ T cells from PBMCs. The chain employs TRBV27 and TRBJ2-2; TCRdb indicates TRBD1, and absent DNA this call remains unverified. The sequence was collected from a human donor in good health. The CDR3 reads CASTPGTGELFF.